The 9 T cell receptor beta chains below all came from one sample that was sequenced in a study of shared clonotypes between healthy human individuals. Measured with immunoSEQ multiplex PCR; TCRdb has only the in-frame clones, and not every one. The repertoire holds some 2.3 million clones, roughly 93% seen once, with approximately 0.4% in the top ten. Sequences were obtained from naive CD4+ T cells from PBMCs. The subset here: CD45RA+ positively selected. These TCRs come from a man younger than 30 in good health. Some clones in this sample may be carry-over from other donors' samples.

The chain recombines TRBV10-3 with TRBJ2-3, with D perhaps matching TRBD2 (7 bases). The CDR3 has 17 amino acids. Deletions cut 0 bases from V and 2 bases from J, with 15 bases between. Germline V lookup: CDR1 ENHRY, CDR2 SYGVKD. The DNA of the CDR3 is TGTGCCATCAGTGAGTCGGGGGGCGCGGGAGTCACAGATACGCAGTATTTT. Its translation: CAISESGGAGVTDTQYF.

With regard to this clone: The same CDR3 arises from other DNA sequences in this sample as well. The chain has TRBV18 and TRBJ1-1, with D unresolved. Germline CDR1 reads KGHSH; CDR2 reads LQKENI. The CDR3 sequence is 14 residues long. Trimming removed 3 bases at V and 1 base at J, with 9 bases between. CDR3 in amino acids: CASSPIRGNTEAFF. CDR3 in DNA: TGTGCCAGCTCACCGATCCGAGGGAACACTGAAGCTTTCTTT.

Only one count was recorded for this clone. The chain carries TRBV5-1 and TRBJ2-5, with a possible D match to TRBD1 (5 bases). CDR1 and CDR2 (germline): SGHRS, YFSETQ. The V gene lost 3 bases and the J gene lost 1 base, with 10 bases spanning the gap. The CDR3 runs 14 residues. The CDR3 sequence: CASSWQGLQETQYF. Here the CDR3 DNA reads TGCGCCAGCAGCTGGCAGGGCCTCCAAGAGACCCAGTACTTC.

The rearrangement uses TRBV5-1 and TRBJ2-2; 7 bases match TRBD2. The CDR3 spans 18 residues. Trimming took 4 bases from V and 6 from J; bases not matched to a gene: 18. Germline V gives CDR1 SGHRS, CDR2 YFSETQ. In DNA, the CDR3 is TGCGCCAGCAGCCCCTATGAACTGGGCGGGAGAGGGTCCGGGGAGCTGTTTTTT. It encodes CASSPYELGGRGSGELFF. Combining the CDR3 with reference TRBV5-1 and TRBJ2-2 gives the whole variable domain KAGVTQTPRYLIKTRGQQVTLSCSPISGHRSVSWYQQTPGQGLQFLFEYFSETQRNKGNFPGRFSGRQFSNSRSEMNVSTLELGDSALYLCASSPYELGGRGSGELFFGEGSRLTVL.

The CDR3 coding sequence is TGTGCCAGCAGTCAACGATCCGGGACAGGCAGTTTATCCGGGGAGCTGTTTTTT. Residues: CASSQRSGTGSLSGELFF. The V gene is TRBV28, the J gene TRBJ2-2, with TRBD1 matching over 8 bases. Germline CDR1 MDHEN, CDR2 SYDVKM. This CDR3 spans 18 amino acids. V dropped 5 bases and J dropped 6; count of bases not matched to a gene: 17.

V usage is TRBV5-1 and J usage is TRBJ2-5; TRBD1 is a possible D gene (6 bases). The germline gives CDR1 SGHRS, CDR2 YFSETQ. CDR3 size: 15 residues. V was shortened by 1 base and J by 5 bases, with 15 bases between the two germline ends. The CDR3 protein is CASSLNREQRETQYF. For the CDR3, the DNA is TGCGCCAGCAGCTTGAACAGGGAACAGAGGGAGACCCAGTACTTC.

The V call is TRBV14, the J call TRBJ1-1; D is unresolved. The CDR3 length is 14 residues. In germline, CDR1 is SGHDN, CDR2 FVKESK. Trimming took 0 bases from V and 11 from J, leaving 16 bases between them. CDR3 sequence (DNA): TGTGCCAGCAGCCAAGATAGACACGCCGACGGGGCTTTCTTT. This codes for CASSQDRHADGAFF.

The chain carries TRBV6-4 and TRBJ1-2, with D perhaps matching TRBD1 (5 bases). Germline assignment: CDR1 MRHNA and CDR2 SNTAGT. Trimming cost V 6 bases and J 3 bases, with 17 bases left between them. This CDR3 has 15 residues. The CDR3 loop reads CASSPRDGGDYGYTF. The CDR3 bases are TGTGCCAGCAGCCCAAGGGACGGTGGTGACTATGGCTACACCTTC.

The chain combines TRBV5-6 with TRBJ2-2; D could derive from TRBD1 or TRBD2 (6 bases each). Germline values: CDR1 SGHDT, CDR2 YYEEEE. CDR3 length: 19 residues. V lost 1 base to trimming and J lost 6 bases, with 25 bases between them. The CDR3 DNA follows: TGTGCCAGCAGCTTGTTGGGGGGCCCTGTCATGCCTGCGGCCGGGGAGCTGTTTTTT. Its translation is CASSLLGGPVMPAAGELFF.